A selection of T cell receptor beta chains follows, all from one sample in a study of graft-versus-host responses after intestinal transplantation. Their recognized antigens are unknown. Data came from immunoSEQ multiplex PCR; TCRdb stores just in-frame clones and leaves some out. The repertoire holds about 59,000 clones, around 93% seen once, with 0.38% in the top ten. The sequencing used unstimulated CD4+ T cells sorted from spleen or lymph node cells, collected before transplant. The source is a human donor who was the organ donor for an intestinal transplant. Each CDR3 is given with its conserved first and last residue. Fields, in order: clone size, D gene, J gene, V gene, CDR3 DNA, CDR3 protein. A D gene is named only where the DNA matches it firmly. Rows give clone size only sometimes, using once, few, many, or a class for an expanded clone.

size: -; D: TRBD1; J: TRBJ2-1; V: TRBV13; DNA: TGTGCCAGCAGCTTGGGGGACAGGGTATACAATGAGCAGTTCTTC; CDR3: CASSLGDRVYNEQFF
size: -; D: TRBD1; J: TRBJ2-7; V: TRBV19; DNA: TGTGCCAGTAGTACCCAGGGCAGGGGGAACTACGAGCAGTACTTC; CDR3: CASSTQGRGNYEQYF
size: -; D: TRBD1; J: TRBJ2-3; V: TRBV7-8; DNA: TGTGCCAGCAGCCGGGACAGGGGCCCCACAGATACGCAGTATTTT; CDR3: CASSRDRGPTDTQYF
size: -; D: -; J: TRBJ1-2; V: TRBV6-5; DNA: TGTGCCAGCAGTTGGACAGCTACTAACTATGGCTACACCTTC; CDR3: CASSWTATNYGYTF
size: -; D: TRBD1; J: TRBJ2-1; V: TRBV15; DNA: TGTGCCACCAGAGGGGAGGAGGACAGGGGACCCCGTGGGGGATTCTACAATGAGCAGTTCTTC; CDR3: CATRGEEDRGPRGGFYNEQFF
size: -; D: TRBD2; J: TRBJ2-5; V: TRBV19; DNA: TGTGCCAGTAGTATGGGACTAGCGGGGGAGACCCAGTACTTC; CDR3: CASSMGLAGETQYF
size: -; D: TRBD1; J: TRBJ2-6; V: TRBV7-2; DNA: TGTGCCAGCAGCTTAAGGACAGGGACTTATGGGGCCAACGTCCTGACTTTC; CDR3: CASSLRTGTYGANVLTF
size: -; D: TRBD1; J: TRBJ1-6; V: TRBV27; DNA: TGTGCCAGCAGTTTTACGCCTGGGTCGAGGGGGCGACGTTCACCCCTCCACTTT; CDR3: CASSFTPGSRGRRSPLHF
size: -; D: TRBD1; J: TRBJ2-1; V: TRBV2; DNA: TGTGCCAGCAGAGAGACCCCCGGACAGGCTCAGTTCTTC; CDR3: CASRETPGQAQFF
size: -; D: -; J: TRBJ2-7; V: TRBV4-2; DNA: TGTGCCAGCAGCCAAGCAAGTAGCGGAGCCTACGAGCAGTACTTC; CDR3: CASSQASSGAYEQYF
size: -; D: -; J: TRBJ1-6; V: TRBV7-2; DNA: TGTGCCAGCAGCTTGGGTTTTTATAATTCACCCCTCCACTTT; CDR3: CASSLGFYNSPLHF
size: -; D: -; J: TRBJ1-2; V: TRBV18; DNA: TGTGCCAGCTCACAGGACACTAACTATGGCTACACCTTC; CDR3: CASSQDTNYGYTF
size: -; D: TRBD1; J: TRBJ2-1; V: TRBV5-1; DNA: TGCGCCAGCAGCTTGGGACAGGGGGACAATGAGCAGTTCTTC; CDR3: CASSLGQGDNEQFF
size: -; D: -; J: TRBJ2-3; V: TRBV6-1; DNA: TGTGCCAGCAGTGGTAACGGACGCACAGATACGCAGTATTTT; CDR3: CASSGNGRTDTQYF
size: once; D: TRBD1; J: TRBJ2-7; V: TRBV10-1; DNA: TGCGCCAGGAGACCGGGACAGGGGGCCCACGAGCAGTACTTC; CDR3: CARRPGQGAHEQYF
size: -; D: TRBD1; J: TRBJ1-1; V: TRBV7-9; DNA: TGTGCCAGCAGCTTAGCGGACAGGGTGGTTGGGACTTTCTTT; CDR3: CASSLADRVVGTFF
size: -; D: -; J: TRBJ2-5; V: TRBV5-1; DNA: TGCGCCAGCAGCTTCACGGGTTGGGAGACCCAGTACTTC; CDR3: CASSFTGWETQYF
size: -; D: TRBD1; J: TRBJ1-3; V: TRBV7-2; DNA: TGTGCCAGCAGCTTGCAGAGCCTGACAGGGCTCTCTGGAAACACCATATATTTT; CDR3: CASSLQSLTGLSGNTIYF
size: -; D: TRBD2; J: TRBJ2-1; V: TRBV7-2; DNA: TGTGCCAGCAGGTGGACTAGCGGGGGGGTTAAAGAGCAGTTCTTC; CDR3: CASRWTSGGVKEQFF
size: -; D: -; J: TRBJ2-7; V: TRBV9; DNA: TGTGCCAGCAGCGTAGCACAGGGTGGGTACGAGCAGTACTTC; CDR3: CASSVAQGGYEQYF
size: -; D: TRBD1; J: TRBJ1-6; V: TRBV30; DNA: TGTGCCTGGAAAGGGACAGCCTATAATTCACCCCTCCACTTT; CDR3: CAWKGTAYNSPLHF
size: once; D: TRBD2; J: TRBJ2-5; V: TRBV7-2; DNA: TGTGCCAGCAGCAAGGGACTAGCGGGAGGACAGGAGACCCAGTACTTC; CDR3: CASSKGLAGGQETQYF
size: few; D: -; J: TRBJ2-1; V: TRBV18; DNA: TGTGCCAGCTCCCCGGACTGGAGCTCCTACAATGAGCAGTTCTTC; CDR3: CASSPDWSSYNEQFF
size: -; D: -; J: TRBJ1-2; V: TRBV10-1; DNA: TGCGCCAGCAGTGAGGGGGGTCCCAACTATGGCTACACCTTC; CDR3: CASSEGGPNYGYTF
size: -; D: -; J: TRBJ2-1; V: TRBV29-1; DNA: TGCAGCGCTGGCCCCTGGGTTAGAGACGGCGAGCAGTTCTTC; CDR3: CSAGPWVRDGEQFF
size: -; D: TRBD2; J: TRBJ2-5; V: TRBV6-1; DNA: TGTGCCAGCAGTCTAGCGGGGCCCCAGTACTTC; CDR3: CASSLAGPQYF
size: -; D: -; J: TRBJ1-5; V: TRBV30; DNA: TGTGCCTGGAGTGCAGGGGTCGGAAAGCCCCAGCATTTT; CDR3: CAWSAGVGKPQHF
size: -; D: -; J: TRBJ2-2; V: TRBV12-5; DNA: TGTGCTAGTGGTTTATCCGGTGCAAACGGCGGGGAGCTGTTTTTT; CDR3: CASGLSGANGGELFF
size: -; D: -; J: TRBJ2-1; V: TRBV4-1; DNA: TGCGCCAGCAGCCAAGGAAATCAGGGGCACTCCTACAATGAGCAGTTCTTC; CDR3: CASSQGNQGHSYNEQFF
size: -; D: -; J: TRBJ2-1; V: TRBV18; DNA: TGTGCCAGCTCACCAAGGTCTGGGCCTGGGGCTGAGCAGTTCTTC; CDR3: CASSPRSGPGAEQFF
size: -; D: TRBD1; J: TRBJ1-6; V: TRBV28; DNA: TGTGCCAGCCAAAGTTTGGGGACAGGGGGATATAATTCACCCCTCCACTTT; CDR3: CASQSLGTGGYNSPLHF
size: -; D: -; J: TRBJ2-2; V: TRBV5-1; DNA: TGCGCCAGCAGCGCTACACAGGGAATTGGGGAGCTGTTTTTT; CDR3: CASSATQGIGELFF
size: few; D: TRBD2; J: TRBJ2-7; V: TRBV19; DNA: TGTGCCAGTAGTCCCGGACTAGCGGGCTACGAGCAGTACTTC; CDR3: CASSPGLAGYEQYF
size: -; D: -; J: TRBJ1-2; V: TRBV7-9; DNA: TGTGCCAGCAGCCTTGGACATTTCGATGGCTACACCTTC; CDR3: CASSLGHFDGYTF
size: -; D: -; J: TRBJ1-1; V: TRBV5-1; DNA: TGCGCCAGCAGCATTAAGGTCGGGGGGTCTGAAGCTTTCTTT; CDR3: CASSIKVGGSEAFF
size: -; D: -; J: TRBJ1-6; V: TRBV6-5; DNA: TGTGCCAGCATTAGCTACCCTAAGTATTCACCCCTCCACTTT; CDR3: CASISYPKYSPLHF
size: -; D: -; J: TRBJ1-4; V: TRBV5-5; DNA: TGTGCCAGCAGCTTGGGGTATCTGGGACGAGGCATGGAAAAACTGTTTTTT; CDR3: CASSLGYLGRGMEKLFF
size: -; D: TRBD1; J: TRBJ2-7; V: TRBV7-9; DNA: TGTGCCAGCAGCTTAGAATGGGGACAGGGAGCCTACGAGCAGTACTTC; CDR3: CASSLEWGQGAYEQYF
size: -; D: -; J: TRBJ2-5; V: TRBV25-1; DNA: TGTGCCAGCACCCACACAGGCAGCGAGACCCAGTACTTC; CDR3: CASTHTGSETQYF
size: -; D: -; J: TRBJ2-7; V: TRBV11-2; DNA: TGTGCCAGCAGCTCGCCCGGGGTACCCTACGAGCAGTACTTC; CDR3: CASSSPGVPYEQYF